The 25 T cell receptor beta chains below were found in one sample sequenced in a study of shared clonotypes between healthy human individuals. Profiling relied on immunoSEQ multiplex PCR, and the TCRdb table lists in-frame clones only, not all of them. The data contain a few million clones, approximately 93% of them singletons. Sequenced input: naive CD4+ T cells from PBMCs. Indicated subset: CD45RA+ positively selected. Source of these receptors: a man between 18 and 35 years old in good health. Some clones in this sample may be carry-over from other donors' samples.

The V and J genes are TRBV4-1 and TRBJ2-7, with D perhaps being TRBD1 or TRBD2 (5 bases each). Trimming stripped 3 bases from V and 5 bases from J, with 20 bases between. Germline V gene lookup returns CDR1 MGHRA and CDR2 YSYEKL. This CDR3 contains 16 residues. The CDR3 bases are TGCGCCAGCAGCCAGTGGTCCGGGACGAGTATCCACGAGCAGTACTTC. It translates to CASSQWSGTSIHEQYF.

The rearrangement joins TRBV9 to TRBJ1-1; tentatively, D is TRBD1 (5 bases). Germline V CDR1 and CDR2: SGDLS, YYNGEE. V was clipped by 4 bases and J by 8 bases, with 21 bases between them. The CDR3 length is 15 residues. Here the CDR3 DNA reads TGTGCCAGCAGCCGAGGGGCAGGGAGTCCAGAGGAAGCTTTCTTT. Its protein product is CASSRGAGSPEEAFF.

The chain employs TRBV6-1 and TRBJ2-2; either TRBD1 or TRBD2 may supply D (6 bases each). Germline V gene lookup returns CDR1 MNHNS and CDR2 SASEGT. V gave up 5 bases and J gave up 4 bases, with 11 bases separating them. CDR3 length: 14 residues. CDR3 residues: CASSWGAVTGELFF. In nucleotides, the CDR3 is TGTGCCAGCAGTTGGGGGGCCGTCACCGGGGAGCTGTTTTTT.

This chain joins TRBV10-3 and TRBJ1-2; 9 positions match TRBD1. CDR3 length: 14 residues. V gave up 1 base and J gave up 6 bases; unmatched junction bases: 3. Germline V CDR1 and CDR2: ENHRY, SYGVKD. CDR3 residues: CAISEYRGQDGYTF. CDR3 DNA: TGTGCCATCAGTGAGTACAGGGGGCAAGATGGCTACACCTTC.

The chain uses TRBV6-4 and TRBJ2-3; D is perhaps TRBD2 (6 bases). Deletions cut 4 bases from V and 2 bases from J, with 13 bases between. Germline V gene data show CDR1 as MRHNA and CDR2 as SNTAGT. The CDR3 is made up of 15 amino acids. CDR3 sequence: CASSVMGLFTDTQYF. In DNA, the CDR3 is TGTGCCAGCAGTGTTATGGGACTTTTCACAGATACGCAGTATTTT.

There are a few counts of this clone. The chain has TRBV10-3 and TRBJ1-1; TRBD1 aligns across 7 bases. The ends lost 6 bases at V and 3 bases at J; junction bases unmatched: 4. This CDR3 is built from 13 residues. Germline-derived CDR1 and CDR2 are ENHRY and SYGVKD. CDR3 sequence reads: CAIRGQSDTEAFF. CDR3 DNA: TGTGCCATCAGGGGACAGTCCGACACTGAAGCTTTCTTT.

The CDR3 protein is CASSTSGKSGWEKLFF. CDR3 in DNA: TGTGCCAGCAGTACATCGGGGAAGTCGGGGTGGGAAAAACTGTTTTTT. This chain joins TRBV2 and TRBJ1-4; D unresolved. The CDR3 runs to 16 residues. In germline, CDR1 is SNHLY, CDR2 FYNNEI. Trimming removed 5 bases from V and 8 bases from J, with 21 bases in between.

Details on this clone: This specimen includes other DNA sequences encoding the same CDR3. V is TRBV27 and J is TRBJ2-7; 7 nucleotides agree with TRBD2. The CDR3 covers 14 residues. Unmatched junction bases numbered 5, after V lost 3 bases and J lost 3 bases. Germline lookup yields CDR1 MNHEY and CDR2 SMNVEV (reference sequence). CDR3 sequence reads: CASSFGGRGYEQYF. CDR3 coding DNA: TGTGCCAGCAGTTTTGGCGGGAGAGGCTACGAGCAGTACTTC.

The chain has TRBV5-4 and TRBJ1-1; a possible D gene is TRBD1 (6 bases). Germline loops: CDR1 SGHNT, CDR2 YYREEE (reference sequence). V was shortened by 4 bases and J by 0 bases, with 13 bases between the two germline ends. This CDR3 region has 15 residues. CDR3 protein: CASSPTGALNTEAFF. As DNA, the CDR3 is TGTGCCAGCAGCCCGACGGGGGCCCTGAACACTGAAGCTTTCTTT.

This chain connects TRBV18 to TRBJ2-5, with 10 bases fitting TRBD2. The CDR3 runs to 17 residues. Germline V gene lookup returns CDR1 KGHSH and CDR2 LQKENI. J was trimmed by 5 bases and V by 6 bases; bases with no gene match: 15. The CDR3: CASSRKREGAAKETQYF. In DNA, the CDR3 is TGTGCCAGCTCCCGGAAGCGGGAGGGGGCCGCGAAGGAGACCCAGTACTTC.

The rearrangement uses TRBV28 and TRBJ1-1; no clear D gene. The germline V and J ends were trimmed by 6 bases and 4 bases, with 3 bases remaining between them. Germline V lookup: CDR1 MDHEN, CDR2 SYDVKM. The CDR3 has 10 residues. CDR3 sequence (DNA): TGTGCCAGCAGGGCCACTGAAGCTTTCTTT. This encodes CASRATEAFF.

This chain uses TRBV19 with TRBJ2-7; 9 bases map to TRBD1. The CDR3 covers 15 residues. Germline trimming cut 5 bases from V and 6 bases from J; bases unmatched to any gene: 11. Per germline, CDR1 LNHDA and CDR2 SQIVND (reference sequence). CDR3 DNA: TGTGCCAGTAGTTCGCACGGGACAGGGACGGGCGAGCAGTACTTC. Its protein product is CASSSHGTGTGEQYF.

CDR3 nucleotides: TGTGCCAGCAGTTACTTTTCAGGGGGCAACAATCAGCCCCAGCATTTT. Residues: CASSYFSGGNNQPQHF. The chain employs TRBV6-6 and TRBJ1-5; 8 bases are a match to TRBD1. Germline V gene data show CDR1 as MNHNY and CDR2 as SVGAGI (reference sequence). With 1 base clipped from V and 3 bases from J, the junction kept 5 bases outside the gene matches. The CDR3 consists of 16 residues.

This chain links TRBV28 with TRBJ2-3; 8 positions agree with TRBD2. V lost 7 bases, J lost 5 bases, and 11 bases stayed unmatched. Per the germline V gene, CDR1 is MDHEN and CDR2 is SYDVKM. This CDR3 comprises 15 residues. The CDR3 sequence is CASTGGGQGGDTQYF. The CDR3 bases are TGTGCCAGCACCGGGGGGGGGCAGGGCGGAGATACGCAGTATTTT.

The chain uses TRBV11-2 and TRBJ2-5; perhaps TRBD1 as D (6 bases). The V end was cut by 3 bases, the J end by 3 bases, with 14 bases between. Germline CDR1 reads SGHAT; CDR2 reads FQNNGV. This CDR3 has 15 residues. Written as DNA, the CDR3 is TGTGCCAGCAGCTTCCTCCGCGGACAGAAAGAGACCCAGTACTTC. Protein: CASSFLRGQKETQYF.

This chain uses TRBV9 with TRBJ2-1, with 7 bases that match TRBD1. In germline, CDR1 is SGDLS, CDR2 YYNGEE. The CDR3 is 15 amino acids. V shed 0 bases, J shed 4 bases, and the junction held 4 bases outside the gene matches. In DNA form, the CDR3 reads TGTGCCAGCAGCGTAGAAGGGGGCCAATACAATGAGCAGTTCTTC. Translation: CASSVEGGQYNEQFF. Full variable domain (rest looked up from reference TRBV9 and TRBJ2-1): DSGVTQTPKHLITATGQRVTLRCSPRSGDLSVYWYQQSLDQGLQFLIQYYNGEERAKGNILERFSAQQFPDLHSELNLSSLELGDSALYFCASSVEGGQYNEQFFGPGTRLTVL.

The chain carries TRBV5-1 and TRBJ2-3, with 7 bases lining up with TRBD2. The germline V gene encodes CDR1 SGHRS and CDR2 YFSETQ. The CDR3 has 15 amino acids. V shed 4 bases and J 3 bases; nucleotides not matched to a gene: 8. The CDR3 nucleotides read TGCGCCAGCAGCCCCCAAAGGACTAGTACAGATACGCAGTATTTT. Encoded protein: CASSPQRTSTDTQYF. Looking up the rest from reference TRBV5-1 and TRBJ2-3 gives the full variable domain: KAGVTQTPRYLIKTRGQQVTLSCSPISGHRSVSWYQQTPGQGLQFLFEYFSETQRNKGNFPGRFSGRQFSNSRSEMNVSTLELGDSALYLCASSPQRTSTDTQYFGPGTRLTVL.

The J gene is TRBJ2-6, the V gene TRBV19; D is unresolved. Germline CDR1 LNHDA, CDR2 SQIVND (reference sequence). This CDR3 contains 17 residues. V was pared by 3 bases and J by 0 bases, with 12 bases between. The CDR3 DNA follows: TGTGCCAGTAGTATGACAATTCAGCTCTCTGGGGCCAACGTCCTGACTTTC. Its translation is CASSMTIQLSGANVLTF.

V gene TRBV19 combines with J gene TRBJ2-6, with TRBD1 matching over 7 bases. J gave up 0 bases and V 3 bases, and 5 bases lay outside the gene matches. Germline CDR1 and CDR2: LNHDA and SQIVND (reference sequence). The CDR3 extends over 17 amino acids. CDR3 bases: TGTGCCAGTAGTATGTGGGGACAGACCTCTGGGGCCAACGTCCTGACTTTC. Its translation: CASSMWGQTSGANVLTF.

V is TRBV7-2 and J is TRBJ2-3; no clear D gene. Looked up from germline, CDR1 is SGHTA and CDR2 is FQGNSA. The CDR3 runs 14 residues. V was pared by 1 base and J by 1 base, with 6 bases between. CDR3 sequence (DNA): TGTGCCAGCAGCTTAGTTATGGGCACAGATACGCAGTATTTT. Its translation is CASSLVMGTDTQYF.

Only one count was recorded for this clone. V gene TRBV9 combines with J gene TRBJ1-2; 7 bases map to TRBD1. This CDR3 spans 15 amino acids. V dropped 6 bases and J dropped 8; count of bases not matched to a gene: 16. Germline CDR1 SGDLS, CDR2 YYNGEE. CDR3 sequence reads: CASTPEGQARAGYTF. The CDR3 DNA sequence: TGTGCCAGCACCCCGGAAGGACAGGCTCGAGCGGGCTACACCTTC.

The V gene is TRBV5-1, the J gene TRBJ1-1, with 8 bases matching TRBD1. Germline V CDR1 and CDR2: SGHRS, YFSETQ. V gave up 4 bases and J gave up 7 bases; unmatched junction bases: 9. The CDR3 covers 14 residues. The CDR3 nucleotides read TGCGCCAGCAGCGTACAGGGGGTAAGTGGTGAAGCTTTCTTT. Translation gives CASSVQGVSGEAFF.

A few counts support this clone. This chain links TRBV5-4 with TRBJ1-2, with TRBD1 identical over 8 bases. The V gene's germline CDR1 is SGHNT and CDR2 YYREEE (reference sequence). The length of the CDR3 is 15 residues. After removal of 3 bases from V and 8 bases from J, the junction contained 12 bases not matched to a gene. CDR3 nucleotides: TGTGCCAGCAGCTCCCCAGGGGGCCAGTTCGGAGGCTACACCTTC. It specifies CASSSPGGQFGGYTF.

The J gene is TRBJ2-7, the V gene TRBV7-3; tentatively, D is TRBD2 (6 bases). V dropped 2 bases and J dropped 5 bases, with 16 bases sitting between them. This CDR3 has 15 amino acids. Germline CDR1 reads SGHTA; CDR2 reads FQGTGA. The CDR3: CASSLRSGSFDEQYF. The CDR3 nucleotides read TGTGCCAGCAGCTTACGATCCGGGAGCTTCGACGAGCAGTACTTC.

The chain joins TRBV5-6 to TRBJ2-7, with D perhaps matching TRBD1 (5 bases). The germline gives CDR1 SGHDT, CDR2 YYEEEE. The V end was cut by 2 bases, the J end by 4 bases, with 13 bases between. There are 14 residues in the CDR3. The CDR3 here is CASSFGRARYEQYF. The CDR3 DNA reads TGTGCCAGCAGCTTCGGCAGGGCAAGGTACGAGCAGTACTTC.